The 28 T cell receptor beta chains reported below all come from one sample, sequenced in a study of T cell changes during pregnancy in multiple sclerosis. Clones were read by immunoSEQ multiplex PCR, and TCRdb kept only the in-frame ones, dropping some. In the table there are under 80,000 clones, about nine tenths of which are singletons. Here the sequenced sample was CD4+ T cells from peripheral blood mononuclear cells, taken in the second trimester of pregnancy. The receptor set was obtained from a female donor with multiple sclerosis, enrolled in a pregnancy study.

CDR3 protein: CASSRLSNQPQHF. The CDR3 DNA reads as TGTGCCAGCAGCCGACTTAGCAATCAGCCCCAGCATTTT. The V call is TRBV6-5, the J call TRBJ1-5; D remains unclear. CDR3 length: 13 residues. Germline lookup yields CDR1 MNHEY and CDR2 SVGAGI. V was clipped by 6 bases and J by 0 bases, with 6 bases between them.

The chain couples TRBV19 to TRBJ1-2, with D possibly matching TRBD1 (5 bases). Trimming removed 5 bases from V and 6 bases from J, with 13 bases in between. The germline CDR1 and CDR2 sequences are LNHDA and SQIVND (reference sequence). This CDR3 comprises 13 residues. CDR3 sequence: CASSFQGFDGYTF. The DNA for the CDR3 is TGTGCCAGTAGTTTCCAGGGATTCGATGGCTACACCTTC. The variable domain in full, completed from reference TRBV19 and TRBJ1-2, reads DGGITQSPKYLFRKEGQNVTLSCEQNLNHDAMYWYRQDPGQGLRLIYYSQIVNDFQKGDIAEGYSVSREKKESFPLTVTSAQKNPTAFYLCASSFQGFDGYTFGSGTRLTVV.

The chain is built from TRBV7-2 and TRBJ1-2, with TRBD1 matching over 11 bases. Germline assignment: CDR1 SGHTA and CDR2 FQGNSA. V gave up 5 bases and J gave up 4 bases; unmatched junction bases: 15. This CDR3 has 18 residues. CDR3 residues: CASSRTLDRGPNFYGYTF. CDR3 DNA: TGTGCCAGCAGCCGGACCCTGGACAGGGGGCCAAACTTCTATGGCTACACCTTC.

The genes are TRBV6-5 and TRBJ2-1; 8 nucleotides match TRBD2. Per germline, CDR1 MNHEY and CDR2 SVGAGI. This CDR3 spans 14 amino acids. With V trimmed by 7 bases and J by 3 bases, 5 bases remained unmatched. This chain's CDR3 is CASKLAGFYNEQFF. DNA of the CDR3: TGTGCCAGCAAATTAGCGGGATTCTACAATGAGCAGTTCTTC.

The chain links TRBV2 to TRBJ2-1; D might be TRBD2 (6 bases). CDR1 SNHLY and CDR2 FYNNEI come from the germline V gene. Trimming removed 6 bases from V and 4 bases from J, with 13 bases in between. The CDR3 sequence is 14 residues long. The CDR3: CASRRASAYNEQFF. The CDR3 DNA reads as TGTGCCAGCAGGCGGGCTAGCGCTTACAATGAGCAGTTCTTC.

This rearrangement joins TRBV27 to TRBJ1-4, with TRBD1 identical over 7 bases. CDR3 length equals 14 residues. The germline gives CDR1 MNHEY, CDR2 SMNVEV (reference sequence). V shed 5 bases, J shed 4 bases, and the junction held 4 bases outside the gene matches. CDR3: CASSRGQYNEKLFF. The CDR3 bases are TGTGCCAGCAGTAGGGGACAGTATAATGAAAAACTGTTTTTT.

The chain has TRBV30 and TRBJ2-5; 8 nucleotides match TRBD1. Germline CDR1 reads GTSNPN; CDR2 reads SVGIG (reference sequence). The CDR3 sequence is 13 residues long. Trimming removed 4 bases from V and 5 bases from J; junction bases left unmatched: 6. Here the CDR3 reads CAWTGGLGETQYF. The CDR3 DNA sequence: TGTGCCTGGACAGGGGGCTTGGGGGAGACCCAGTACTTC.

This CDR3 reads CASRSPGTGRYEQYF. The CDR3 DNA follows: TGTGCCAGCAGGTCCCCCGGGACAGGGCGCTACGAGCAGTACTTC. The genes are TRBV28 and TRBJ2-7; 9 nucleotides match TRBD1. V was clipped by 6 bases and J by 3 bases; unmatched bases: 9. Germline V CDR1 and CDR2: MDHEN, SYDVKM. CDR3 length equals 15 residues.

The chain uses TRBV6-4 and TRBJ1-2; D gene uncertain. The ends were cut back, 1 base at V and 8 bases at J, with 11 bases in the middle. This CDR3 is 13 amino acids long. Germline V gene lookup returns CDR1 MRHNA and CDR2 SNTAGT. The CDR3 reads CASSDYSGRGYTF. The CDR3 DNA sequence: TGTGCCAGCAGTGACTACAGCGGGAGGGGCTACACCTTC.

This clone came up once. This rearrangement joins TRBV13 to TRBJ1-1, with TRBD1 matching 7 bases. This CDR3 comprises 14 residues. Per germline, CDR1 PRHDT and CDR2 FYEKMQ (reference sequence). Losses at the gene ends were 2 bases for V and 11 bases for J; bases not matched to a gene: 11. CDR3 protein: CASSLSRTGHYAFF. CDR3 nucleotide sequence: TGTGCCAGCAGCTTAAGTCGGACAGGCCACTACGCTTTCTTT.

This rearrangement joins TRBV19 to TRBJ1-2; TRBD1 matches 8 bases. Germline lookup yields CDR1 LNHDA and CDR2 SQIVND (reference sequence). CDR3 size: 13 residues. Trimming took 3 bases from V and 8 from J; bases not matched to a gene: 5. The CDR3 spells CASSIDRGGGYTF. CDR3 sequence (DNA): TGTGCCAGTAGTATCGACAGGGGAGGCGGCTACACCTTC.

The chain combines TRBV28 with TRBJ2-5; D is perhaps TRBD2 (5 bases). The length of the CDR3 is 14 residues. CDR1 is MDHEN and CDR2 is SYDVKM in the germline V gene. With 1 base removed from V and 1 base from J, the gap between germline ends came to 7 bases. CDR3 DNA: TGTGCCAGCAGTTTATCCCTAGCCCAAGAGACCCAGTACTTC. Translated, it gives CASSLSLAQETQYF.

This clone has just one count. This chain uses TRBV4-1 with TRBJ2-3, with D possibly being TRBD2 (5 bases). Germline V CDR1 and CDR2: MGHRA, YSYEKL. The CDR3 length is 15 residues. With 0 bases removed from V and 5 bases from J, the gap between germline ends came to 12 bases. The CDR3 nucleotides are TGCGCCAGCAGCCAAGAAATCTTAGCGTTAGATACGCAGTATTTT. It specifies CASSQEILALDTQYF.

CDR3 sequence: CASSPPDRVGEQFF. CDR3 DNA sequence: TGTGCCAGCAGCCCGCCCGACAGGGTCGGTGAGCAGTTCTTC. The rearrangement links TRBV11-2 to TRBJ2-1; the match to TRBD1 covers 7 bases. The length of the CDR3 is 14 residues. V lost 5 bases, J lost 9 bases, and 10 bases stayed unmatched. CDR1 is SGHAT, CDR2 FQNNGV, per germline.

The chain combines TRBV19 with TRBJ2-7; 8 nucleotides match TRBD1. CDR1 is LNHDA, CDR2 SQIVND, per germline (reference sequence). The trim removed 5 bases at V and 1 base at J, leaving 10 bases unmatched. This CDR3 region has 16 residues. CDR3 residues: CASSRTGKQFSYEQYF. The DNA of the CDR3 is TGTGCCAGTAGTCGGACAGGGAAACAGTTTTCCTACGAGCAGTACTTC.

The V gene is TRBV5-1, the J gene TRBJ1-1; TRBD1 might be the D (6 bases). CDR1 and CDR2 (germline): SGHRS, YFSETQ. V shed 2 bases and J shed 7 bases, with 12 bases lying between them. The CDR3 runs to 13 residues. The DNA for the CDR3 is TGCGCCAGCAGCTTCGGGGGGCGGGGTGAAGCTTTCTTT. Amino acid sequence: CASSFGGRGEAFF.

CDR3 region: CASSPHTRGTQYF. The CDR3 DNA is TGTGCCAGCAGTCCGCACACCCGGGGGACCCAGTACTTC. This sequence joins TRBV14 and TRBJ2-5; TRBD2 might be the D (5 bases). V lost 6 bases to trimming and J lost 7 bases, with 15 bases between them. CDR1 and CDR2 from the germline V gene are SGHDN and FVKESK. This CDR3 has 13 residues. Variable domain in full (rest from reference TRBV14 and TRBJ2-5): EAGVTQFPSHSVIEKGQTVTLRCDPISGHDNLYWYRRVMGKEIKFLLHFVKESKQDESGMPNNRFLAERTGGTYSTLKVQPAELEDSGVYFCASSPHTRGTQYFGPGTRLLVL.

The chain combines TRBV7-2 with TRBJ1-1, with TRBD1 as a possible D gene (5 bases). V shed 1 base and J shed 7 bases, with 16 bases lying between them. CDR3 length: 15 residues. CDR1 and CDR2 from the germline V gene are SGHTA and FQGNSA. The CDR3 nucleotides read TGTGCCAGCAGCTTAGATATAGGGTTGGGGCTTGAAGCTTTCTTT. It codes for CASSLDIGLGLEAFF.

The J gene is TRBJ1-2, the V gene TRBV5-8; D gene uncertain. The CDR3 totals 16 residues. CDR1 is SGHTS, CDR2 YDEGEE, per germline. Trimming shortened V by 2 bases and J by 1 base, and 15 bases separated the two germline ends. CDR3 sequence: CASSFYGSGVNYGYTF. DNA of the CDR3: TGTGCCAGCAGCTTCTACGGGTCGGGAGTTAACTATGGCTACACCTTC.

The gene calls are TRBV5-1 and TRBJ1-4; D may be TRBD1 (6 bases). CDR1 is SGHRS, CDR2 YFSETQ, per germline. Between the trimmed V and J ends, which lost 4 bases and 13 bases, there was a span of 23 bases. The CDR3 totals 15 residues. CDR3 bases: TGCGCCAGCAGCCCCACAAACGACAGGATTGGAGGACTGTTTTTT. It yields the protein CASSPTNDRIGGLFF.

V is TRBV5-6 and J is TRBJ2-1, with a tentative D call TRBD2 (6 bases). The CDR3 spans 15 residues. In germline, CDR1 is SGHDT, CDR2 YYEEEE. The V end was cut by 4 bases, the J end by 6 bases, with 17 bases between. The CDR3, as DNA: TGTGCCAGCAGCGCTGGCGGCGGGATCCCCAATGAGCAGTTCTTC. This codes for CASSAGGGIPNEQFF.

This chain uses TRBV28 with TRBJ2-5, with 9 bases lining up with TRBD1. Germline lookup yields CDR1 MDHEN and CDR2 SYDVKM. CDR3 length: 14 amino acids. V lost 5 bases and J lost 9; bases outside the gene matches: 10. The CDR3 nucleotides read TGTGCCAGCAGTCGGACAGGGGAGCCTTGGGCCCAGTACTTC. Its translation is CASSRTGEPWAQYF. Combining the CDR3 with reference TRBV28 and TRBJ2-5 gives the whole variable domain DVKVTQSSRYLVKRTGEKVFLECVQDMDHENMFWYRQDPGLGLRLIYFSYDVKMKEKGDIPEGYSVSREKKERFSLILESASTNQTSMYLCASSRTGEPWAQYFGPGTRLLVL.

The gene calls are TRBV28 and TRBJ1-5, with D possibly TRBD1 on 6 matching bases. The germline V gene has CDR1 MDHEN and CDR2 SYDVKM. The V gene lost 5 bases and the J gene lost 3 bases, with 11 bases spanning the gap. The CDR3 consists of 14 residues. The CDR3 DNA reads as TGTGCCAGCAGTCGGGACACAATCAATCAGCCCCAGCATTTT. This sequence encodes CASSRDTINQPQHF.

J is TRBJ2-1 and V is TRBV9; 13 nucleotides match TRBD2. This CDR3 has 17 residues. V gave up 0 bases and J gave up 6 bases; unmatched junction bases: 6. The germline V gene has CDR1 SGDLS and CDR2 YYNGEE. Here the CDR3 DNA reads TGTGCCAGCAGCGTAGAAGGGGGGACTAGCGGGGTCAATGAGCAGTTCTTC. It yields the protein CASSVEGGTSGVNEQFF.

CDR3 nucleotides: TGTGCCAGTAAGGTCCGGGAGGGGAAGGCCACTGAAGCTTTCTTT. Translated, it gives CASKVREGKATEAFF. The chain has TRBV19 and TRBJ1-1, with a weak D call TRBD1 (5 bases). Deletions cut 7 bases from V and 4 bases from J, with 19 bases between. The CDR3 has 15 residues. Germline V gives CDR1 LNHDA, CDR2 SQIVND (reference sequence).

V and J are TRBV7-9 and TRBJ2-2, with TRBD1 matching over 8 bases. This CDR3 has 18 amino acids. Germline V lookup: CDR1 SEHNR, CDR2 FQNEAQ (reference sequence). V shed 6 bases, J shed 6 bases, and the junction held 18 bases outside the gene matches. The CDR3 loop is CASRSPGKGQGASGELFF. For the CDR3, the DNA is TGTGCCAGCAGGAGTCCAGGGAAAGGGCAGGGGGCCTCCGGGGAGCTGTTTTTT.

The rearrangement joins TRBV9 to TRBJ1-1; 9 nucleotides line up with TRBD1. The germline V gene encodes CDR1 SGDLS and CDR2 YYNGEE. This CDR3 spans 15 amino acids. The trim removed 4 bases at V and 2 bases at J, leaving 6 bases unmatched. The CDR3 protein is CASSTGTGTNTEAFF. As DNA, the CDR3 is TGTGCCAGCAGCACCGGGACAGGGACTAACACTGAAGCTTTCTTT. Combining the CDR3 with reference TRBV9 and TRBJ1-1 gives the whole variable domain DSGVTQTPKHLITATGQRVTLRCSPRSGDLSVYWYQQSLDQGLQFLIQYYNGEERAKGNILERFSAQQFPDLHSELNLSSLELGDSALYFCASSTGTGTNTEAFFGQGTRLTVV.

The chain couples TRBV11-2 to TRBJ2-3, with 8 bases matching TRBD1. The CDR3 runs to 17 residues. V was pared by 6 bases and J by 1 base, with 12 bases of the junction left unmatched. CDR1 is SGHAT, CDR2 FQNNGV, per germline. CDR3 coding DNA: TGTGCCAGCAGGCCGGGGTGGGCAGGGGGCCGCACAGATACGCAGTATTTT. It specifies CASRPGWAGGRTDTQYF.